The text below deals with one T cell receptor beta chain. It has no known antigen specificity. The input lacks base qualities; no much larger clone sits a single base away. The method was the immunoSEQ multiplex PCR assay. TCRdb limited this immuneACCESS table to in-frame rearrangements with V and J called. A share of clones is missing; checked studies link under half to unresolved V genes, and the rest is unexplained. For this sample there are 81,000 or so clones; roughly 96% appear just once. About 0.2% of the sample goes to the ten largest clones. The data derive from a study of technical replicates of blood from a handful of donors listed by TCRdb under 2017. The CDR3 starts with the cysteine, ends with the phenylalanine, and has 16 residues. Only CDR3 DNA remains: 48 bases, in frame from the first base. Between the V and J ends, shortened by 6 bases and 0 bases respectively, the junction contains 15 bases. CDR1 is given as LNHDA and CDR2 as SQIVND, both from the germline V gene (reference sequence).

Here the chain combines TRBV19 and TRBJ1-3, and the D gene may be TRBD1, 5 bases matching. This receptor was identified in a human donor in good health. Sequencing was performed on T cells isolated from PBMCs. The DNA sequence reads TGTGCCAGTAGCCTATCACCGGGGGGCTCTGGAAACACCATATATTTT. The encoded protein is CASSLSPGGSGNTIYF. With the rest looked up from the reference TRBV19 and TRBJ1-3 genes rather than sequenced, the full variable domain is DGGITQSPKYLFRKEGQNVTLSCEQNLNHDAMYWYRQDPGQGLRLIYYSQIVNDFQKGDIAEGYSVSREKKESFPLTVTSAQKNPTAFYLCASSLSPGGSGNTIYFGEGSWLTVV.